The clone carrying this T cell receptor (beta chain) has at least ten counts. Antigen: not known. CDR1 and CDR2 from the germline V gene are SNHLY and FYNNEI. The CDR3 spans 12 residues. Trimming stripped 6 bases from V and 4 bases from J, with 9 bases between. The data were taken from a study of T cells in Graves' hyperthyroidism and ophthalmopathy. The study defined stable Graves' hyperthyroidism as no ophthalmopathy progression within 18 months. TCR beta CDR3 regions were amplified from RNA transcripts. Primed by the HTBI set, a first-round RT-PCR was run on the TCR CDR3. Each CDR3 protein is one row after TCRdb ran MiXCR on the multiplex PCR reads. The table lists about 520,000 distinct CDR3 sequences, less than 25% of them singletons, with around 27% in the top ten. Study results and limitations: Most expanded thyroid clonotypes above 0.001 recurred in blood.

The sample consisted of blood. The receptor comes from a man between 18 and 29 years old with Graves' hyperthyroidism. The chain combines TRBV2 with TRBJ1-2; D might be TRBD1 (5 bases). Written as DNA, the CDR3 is TGTGCCAGCAGAGACAGCTCCTATGGCTACACCTTC. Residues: CASRDSSYGYTF. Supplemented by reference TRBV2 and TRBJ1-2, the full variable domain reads EPEVTQTPSHQVTQMGQEVILRCVPISNHLYFYWYRQILGQKVEFLVSFYNNEISEKSEIFDDQFSVERPDGSNFTLKIRSTKLEDSAMYFCASRDSSYGYTFGSGTRLTVV.